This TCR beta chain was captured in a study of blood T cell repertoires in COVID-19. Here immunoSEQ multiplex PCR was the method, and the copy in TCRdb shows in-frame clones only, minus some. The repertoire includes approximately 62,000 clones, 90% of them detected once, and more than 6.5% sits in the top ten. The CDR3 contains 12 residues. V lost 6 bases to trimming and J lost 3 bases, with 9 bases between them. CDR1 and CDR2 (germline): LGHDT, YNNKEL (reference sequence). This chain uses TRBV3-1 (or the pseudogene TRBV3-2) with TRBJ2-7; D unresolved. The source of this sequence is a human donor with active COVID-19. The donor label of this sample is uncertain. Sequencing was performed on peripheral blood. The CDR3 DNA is TGTGCCAGCAGTCTCAACTACTACGAGCAGTACTTC. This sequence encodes CASSLNYYEQYF.